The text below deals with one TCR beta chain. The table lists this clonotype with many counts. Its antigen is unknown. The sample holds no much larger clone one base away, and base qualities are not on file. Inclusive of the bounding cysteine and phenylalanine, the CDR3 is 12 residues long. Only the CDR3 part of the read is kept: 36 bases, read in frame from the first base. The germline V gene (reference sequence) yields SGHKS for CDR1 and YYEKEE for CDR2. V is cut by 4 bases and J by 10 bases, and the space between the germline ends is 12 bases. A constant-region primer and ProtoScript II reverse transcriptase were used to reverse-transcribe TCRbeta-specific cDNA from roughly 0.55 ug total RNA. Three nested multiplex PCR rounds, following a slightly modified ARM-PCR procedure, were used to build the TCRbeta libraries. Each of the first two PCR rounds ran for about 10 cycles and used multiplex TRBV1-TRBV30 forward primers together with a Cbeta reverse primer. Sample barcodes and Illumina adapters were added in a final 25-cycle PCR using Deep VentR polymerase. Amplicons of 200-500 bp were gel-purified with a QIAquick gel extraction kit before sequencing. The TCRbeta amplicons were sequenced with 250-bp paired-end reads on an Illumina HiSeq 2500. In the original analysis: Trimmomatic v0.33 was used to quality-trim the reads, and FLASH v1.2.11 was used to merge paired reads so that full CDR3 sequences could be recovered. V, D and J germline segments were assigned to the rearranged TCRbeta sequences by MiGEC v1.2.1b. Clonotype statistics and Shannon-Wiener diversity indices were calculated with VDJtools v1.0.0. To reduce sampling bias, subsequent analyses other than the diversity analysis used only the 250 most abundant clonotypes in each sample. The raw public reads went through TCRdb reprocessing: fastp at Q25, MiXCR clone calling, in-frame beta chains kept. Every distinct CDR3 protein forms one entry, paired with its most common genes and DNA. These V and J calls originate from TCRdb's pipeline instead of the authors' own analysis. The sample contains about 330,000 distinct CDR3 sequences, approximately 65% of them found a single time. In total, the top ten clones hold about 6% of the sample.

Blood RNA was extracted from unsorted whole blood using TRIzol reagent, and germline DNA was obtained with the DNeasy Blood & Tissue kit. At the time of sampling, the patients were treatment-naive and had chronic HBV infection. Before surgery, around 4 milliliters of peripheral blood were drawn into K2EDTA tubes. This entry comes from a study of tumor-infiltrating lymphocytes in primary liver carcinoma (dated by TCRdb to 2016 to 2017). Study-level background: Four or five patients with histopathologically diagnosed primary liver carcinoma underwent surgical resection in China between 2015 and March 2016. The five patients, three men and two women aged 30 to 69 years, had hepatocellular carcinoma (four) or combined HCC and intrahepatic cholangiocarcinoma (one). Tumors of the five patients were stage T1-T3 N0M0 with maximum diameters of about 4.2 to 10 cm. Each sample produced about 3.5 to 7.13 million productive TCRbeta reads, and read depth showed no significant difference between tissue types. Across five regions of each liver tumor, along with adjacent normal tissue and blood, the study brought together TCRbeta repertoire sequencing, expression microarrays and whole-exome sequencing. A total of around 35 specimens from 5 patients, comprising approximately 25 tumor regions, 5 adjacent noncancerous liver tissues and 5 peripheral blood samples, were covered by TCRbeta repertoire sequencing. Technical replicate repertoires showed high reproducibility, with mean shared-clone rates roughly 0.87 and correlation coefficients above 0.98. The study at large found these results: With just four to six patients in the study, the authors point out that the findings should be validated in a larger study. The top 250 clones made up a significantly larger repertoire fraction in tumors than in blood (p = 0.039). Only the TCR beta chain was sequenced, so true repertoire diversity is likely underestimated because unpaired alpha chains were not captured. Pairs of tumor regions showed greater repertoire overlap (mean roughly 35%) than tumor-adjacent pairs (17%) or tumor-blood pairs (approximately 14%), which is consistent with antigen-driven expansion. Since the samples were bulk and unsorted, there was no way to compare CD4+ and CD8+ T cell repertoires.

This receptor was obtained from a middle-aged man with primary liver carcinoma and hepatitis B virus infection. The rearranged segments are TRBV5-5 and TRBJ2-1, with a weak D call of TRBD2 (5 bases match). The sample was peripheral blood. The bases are TGTGCCAGCAGCCGGGAAAGGGCAGAGCAGTTCTTC. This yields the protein CASSRERAEQFF.